These 32 T cell receptor beta chains originate from one sample sequenced in a study of shared clonotypes between healthy human individuals. Using immunoSEQ multiplex PCR, the repertoire was profiled, and TCRdb retains in-frame clones only, with some absent. The data contain about 1 million clones, about 76% of them singletons. The sample taken for sequencing was memory CD4+ T cells sorted from blood. Indicated subset: CD45RA-negative fraction. These receptors all stem from a young man in good health.

The J gene is TRBJ2-2, the V gene TRBV5-1; a possible D gene is TRBD1 (6 bases). The V end lost 5 bases, the J end lost 0 bases, and 11 bases lay between the germline ends. CDR1 and CDR2 from the germline V gene are SGHRS and YFSETQ. This CDR3 has 15 residues. The CDR3 sequence is CASSVTGPNTGELFF. CDR3 nucleotides: TGCGCCAGCAGTGTTACAGGGCCGAACACCGGGGAGCTGTTTTTT.

The chain employs TRBV19 and TRBJ1-1, with 9 bases lining up with TRBD1. Germline trimming cut 7 bases from V and 5 bases from J; bases unmatched to any gene: 11. This CDR3 contains 15 residues. Germline lookup yields CDR1 LNHDA and CDR2 SQIVND (reference sequence). The CDR3 is CASTRAWTGATEAFF. The DNA for the CDR3 is TGTGCCAGTACCCGAGCTTGGACAGGGGCTACTGAAGCTTTCTTT.

The rearrangement joins TRBV4-2 to TRBJ2-2; 14 bases match TRBD2. The V gene end was trimmed by 1 base and the J gene end by 4 bases; junction bases not matched to a gene: 8. This CDR3 has 19 amino acids. CDR1 and CDR2 from the germline V gene are LGHNA and YNFKEQ. The CDR3 coding sequence is TGTGCCAGCAGCCAAGTTGTGACTAGCGGGGGGGCAGGCACCGGGGAGCTGTTTTTT. Translation gives CASSQVVTSGGAGTGELFF.

J is TRBJ1-6 and V is TRBV12-5; tentatively, D is TRBD1 (5 bases). The CDR3 consists of 15 residues. Trimming cost V 5 bases and J 8 bases, with 16 bases left between them. Germline CDR1 and CDR2: LGHNT and FRNRAP. The CDR3 loop reads CASGEHLPGDSPLHF. The CDR3 nucleotides read TGTGCTAGTGGTGAGCATTTACCGGGGGATTCACCCCTCCACTTT.

This clone was counted many times. The sample holds other DNA sequences that translate to the same CDR3. The J gene is TRBJ1-1, the V gene TRBV6-6, with D perhaps matching TRBD1 (5 bases). In germline, CDR1 is MNHNY, CDR2 SVGAGI (reference sequence). This CDR3 comprises 13 residues. Trimming removed 4 bases at V and 4 bases at J, with 10 bases between. DNA for the CDR3: TGTGCCAGCAGTTTTTCAGGGAGCACTGAAGCTTTCTTT. It yields the protein CASSFSGSTEAFF.

This chain uses TRBV5-1 with TRBJ2-3, with 9 positions matching TRBD2. Germline loops: CDR1 SGHRS, CDR2 YFSETQ. V lost 5 bases to trimming and J lost 14 bases; unmatched junction nucleotides: 9. The CDR3 is 12 amino acids. In nucleotides, the CDR3 is TGCGCCAGCAGAACCGGGACTAGCACTATGTATTTT. This encodes CASRTGTSTMYF.

V and J are TRBV5-4 and TRBJ1-1, with a weak D call TRBD1 (5 bases). CDR3 size: 14 residues. Looked up from germline, CDR1 is SGHNT and CDR2 is YYREEE (reference sequence). Trimming shortened V by 4 bases and J by 0 bases, and 10 bases separated the two germline ends. The CDR3 protein is CASSRGGMNTEAFF. CDR3 nucleotide sequence: TGTGCCAGCAGCCGCGGGGGAATGAACACTGAAGCTTTCTTT.

Written as DNA, the CDR3 is TGTGCCAGCAGCTACGACAGGGTCACCGGCTACACCTTC. This encodes CASSYDRVTGYTF. This chain uses TRBV7-9 with TRBJ1-2, with 7 bases that match TRBD1. This CDR3 region has 13 residues. Germline V gene data show CDR1 as SEHNR and CDR2 as FQNEAQ (reference sequence). V was pared by 4 bases and J by 8 bases, with 7 bases of the junction left unmatched.

The chain carries TRBV10-3 and TRBJ1-2, with 11 bases aligning to TRBD1. This CDR3 spans 13 amino acids. V lost 10 bases and J lost 7; bases outside the gene matches: 8. From germline, CDR1 is ENHRY and CDR2 SYGVKD. DNA of the CDR3: TGTGCCACCATGGCGGACAGGGGGCCTGGCTACACCTTC. This sequence encodes CATMADRGPGYTF.

This clone has more than one count but fewer than ten. This rearrangement joins TRBV7-9 to TRBJ1-1; 8 bases are a match to TRBD1. J lost 5 bases, V lost 5 bases, and 4 bases had no gene match. CDR1 and CDR2 (germline): SEHNR, FQNEAQ (reference sequence). This CDR3 has 13 residues. The CDR3 DNA sequence: TGTGCCAGCAGCCCGCACAGGGGGACTGAAGCTTTCTTT. Encoded protein: CASSPHRGTEAFF. The complete variable domain, with remaining parts taken from reference TRBV7-9 and TRBJ1-1, reads DTGVSQNPRHKITKRGQNVTFRCDPISEHNRLYWYRQTLGQGPEFLTYFQNEAQLEKSRLLSDRFSAERPKGSFSTLEIQRTEQGDSAMYLCASSPHRGTEAFFGQGTRLTVV.

J is TRBJ2-5 and V is TRBV28; no definite D call. Gene TRBJ2-7 matches the end of the DNA better, so the J call may be wrong. The CDR3 sequence is 14 residues long. Germline lookup yields CDR1 MDHEN and CDR2 SYDVKM. The CDR3 region has the DNA TGTGCCAGCAGTTTCACTGAACGTAACTACGAGCAGTACTTC. Amino acid sequence: CASSFTERNYEQYF.

V gene TRBV28 combines with J gene TRBJ1-1, with 7 bases that match TRBD1. In germline, CDR1 is MDHEN, CDR2 SYDVKM. The V and J ends lost 1 base and 3 bases, in that order; junction bases with no gene match: 8. The CDR3 extends over 16 amino acids. This chain's CDR3 is CASSLFRGTAYTEAFF. The CDR3 DNA follows: TGTGCCAGCAGTTTATTTAGGGGGACAGCCTACACTGAAGCTTTCTTT.

The V gene is TRBV6-5, the J gene TRBJ2-7, with 7 bases matching TRBD1. V lost 8 bases, J lost 4 bases, and 8 bases stayed unmatched. The germline V gene encodes CDR1 MNHEY and CDR2 SVGAGI. This CDR3 comprises 13 residues. The CDR3 nucleotides read TGTGCCAGCCGGGACAGTAGCTCGTACGAGCAGTACTTC. This codes for CASRDSSSYEQYF.

The chain recombines TRBV18 with TRBJ2-1; D call uncertain. V was cut by 2 bases and J by 0 bases, with 11 bases left in between. From germline, CDR1 is KGHSH and CDR2 LQKENI. The CDR3 runs to 16 residues. The DNA for the CDR3 is TGTGCCAGCTCACCAGCCGTATTGAGCTCCTACAATGAGCAGTTCTTC. Its protein product is CASSPAVLSSYNEQFF.

The chain employs TRBV30 and TRBJ2-7; TRBD2 aligns across 12 bases. V trimming: 4 bases; J trimming: 3 bases; junction bases outside the gene matches: 13. CDR1 GTSNPN and CDR2 SVGIG come from the germline V gene (reference sequence). The CDR3 has 17 residues. The CDR3 sequence is CAWIRTSGKIRDYEQYF. Here the CDR3 DNA reads TGTGCCTGGATCAGGACTAGCGGGAAAATACGGGACTACGAGCAGTACTTC.

This clone came up many times. This sample includes further DNA sequences coding for the same CDR3. The chain links TRBV28 to TRBJ2-7; D not resolved. Trimming took off 7 bases at V and 7 bases at J, with 20 bases between the two ends. Germline V gene lookup returns CDR1 MDHEN and CDR2 SYDVKM. The CDR3 runs to 14 residues. The CDR3 coding sequence is TGTGCCAGCACCCATCACGGACGGTTCGAGGAGCAGTACTTC. Its protein product is CASTHHGRFEEQYF.

This clone was detected once. Other DNA sequences in this sample translate to the same CDR3. This rearrangement joins TRBV15 to TRBJ1-3; no firm D call. Germline CDR1 is LNHNV and CDR2 is YYDKDF (reference sequence). The ends were cut back, 3 bases at V and 0 bases at J, with 9 bases in the middle. The CDR3 length is 15 residues. CDR3 region: CATSRDLSSGNTIYF. The CDR3 DNA reads as TGTGCCACCAGCAGGGACTTAAGCTCTGGAAACACCATATATTTT.

This clone was seen a few times. The chain recombines TRBV11-3 with TRBJ2-7; D could derive from TRBD1 or TRBD2 (6 bases each). Germline V gene data show CDR1 as SGHNT and CDR2 as YENEEA. This CDR3 has 14 residues. V was cut by 5 bases and J by 5 bases, with 16 bases left in between. Written as DNA, the CDR3 is TGTGCCAGCAGCCACGGTCCCGGGGGCGACGAGCAGTACTTC. Translated, it gives CASSHGPGGDEQYF.

The chain uses TRBV5-1 and TRBJ2-5, with a possible D match to TRBD2 (5 bases). Trimming removed 4 bases at V and 5 bases at J, with 18 bases between. Germline CDR1 SGHRS, CDR2 YFSETQ. This CDR3 contains 15 residues. CDR3 in DNA: TGCGCCAGCAGCGGTGAGGGCGGACTCTGGGAGACCCAGTACTTC. Translating gives CASSGEGGLWETQYF.

J is TRBJ2-1 and V is TRBV25-1; D not certain. Germline V gene lookup returns CDR1 MGHDK and CDR2 SYGVNS. The length of the CDR3 is 14 residues. V shed 3 bases and J shed 1 base, with 7 bases lying between them. This CDR3 reads CASSERGSYNEQFF. The CDR3 region has the DNA TGTGCCAGCAGTGAGCGCGGTTCCTACAATGAGCAGTTCTTC.

The rearrangement joins TRBV19 to TRBJ1-5; D might be TRBD1 (6 bases). The CDR3 consists of 15 residues. Between the trimmed V and J ends, which lost 1 base and 3 bases, there was a span of 10 bases. The germline V gene encodes CDR1 LNHDA and CDR2 SQIVND (reference sequence). The CDR3: CASSIGQAFNQPQHF. The CDR3 bases are TGTGCCAGTAGTATAGGACAGGCCTTCAATCAGCCCCAGCATTTT.

The rearrangement uses TRBV14 and TRBJ2-7; 8 bases are a match to TRBD2. With 1 base clipped from V and 0 bases from J, the junction kept 5 bases outside the gene matches. The CDR3 is made up of 16 amino acids. CDR1 and CDR2 (germline): SGHDN, FVKESK. CDR3 in amino acids: CASSQGSTSGSYEQYF. DNA of the CDR3: TGTGCCAGCAGCCAAGGTAGCACTAGCGGCTCCTACGAGCAGTACTTC.

This clone was counted only a few times. This chain uses TRBV7-6 with TRBJ1-4, with D hard to call. CDR1 is SGHVS and CDR2 is FNYEAQ in the germline V gene. The CDR3 is made up of 15 amino acids. Trimming took 1 base from V and 2 from J, leaving 8 bases between them. In DNA, the CDR3 is TGTGCCAGCAGCTTAGGTGTTCAGACTAATGAAAAACTGTTTTTT. Translating gives CASSLGVQTNEKLFF.

This clone showed up just a few times. The V gene is TRBV7-3, the J gene TRBJ2-2; no reliable D call. V lost 4 bases and J lost 4, with 7 bases in between. The CDR3 has 13 amino acids. Germline lookup yields CDR1 SGHTA and CDR2 FQGTGA. In DNA form, the CDR3 reads TGTGCCAGCAGCTATGTCAGCACCGGGGAGCTGTTTTTT. Translation: CASSYVSTGELFF. The variable domain in full, completed from reference TRBV7-3 and TRBJ2-2, reads GAGVSQTPSNKVTEKGKYVELRCDPISGHTALYWYRQSLGQGPEFLIYFQGTGAADDSGLPNDRFFAVRPEGSVSTLKIQRTERGDSAVYLCASSYVSTGELFFGEGSRLTVL.

At least ten counts were recorded for this clone. The chain carries TRBV6-6 and TRBJ2-1, with TRBD1 as a possible D gene (5 bases). Trimming removed 11 bases at V and 9 bases at J, with 20 bases between. Germline V CDR1 and CDR2: MNHNY, SVGAGI (reference sequence). There are 13 residues in the CDR3. DNA for the CDR3: TGTGCCGCCCAGGGCATTTCTGGAGTTGAGCAGTTCTTC. Translation gives CAAQGISGVEQFF.

V is TRBV13 and J is TRBJ2-1; no reliable D call. Trimming took 1 base from V and 2 from J, leaving 9 bases between them. The CDR3 runs 15 residues. The germline V gene has CDR1 PRHDT and CDR2 FYEKMQ (reference sequence). The CDR3 loop is CASSLAGYTYNEQFF. CDR3 nucleotide sequence: TGTGCCAGCAGCTTAGCTGGCTACACCTACAATGAGCAGTTCTTC.

V is TRBV7-2 and J is TRBJ2-1, with D possibly TRBD2 on 7 matching bases. Looked up from germline, CDR1 is SGHTA and CDR2 is FQGNSA. Trimming left V 2 bases short and J 9 bases short, with 17 bases between. This CDR3 region has 15 residues. This CDR3 reads CASSLRRWEGGEQFF. DNA of the CDR3: TGTGCCAGCAGCTTAAGGCGGTGGGAGGGGGGTGAGCAGTTCTTC.

This chain connects TRBV6-6 to TRBJ2-5; TRBD2 matches at 7 bases. The CDR3 is 15 amino acids. The germline gives CDR1 MNHNY, CDR2 SVGAGI (reference sequence). Trimming took 2 bases from V and 3 from J; bases not matched to a gene: 6. This chain's CDR3 is CASSYAGLGEETQYF. DNA for the CDR3: TGTGCCAGCAGTTACGCCGGACTAGGGGAAGAGACCCAGTACTTC.

This clone was seen a handful of times. V usage is TRBV5-6 and J usage is TRBJ1-2; no reliable D call. Germline CDR1 and CDR2: SGHDT and YYEEEE. With 4 bases removed from V and 8 bases from J, the gap between germline ends came to 12 bases. This CDR3 spans 12 amino acids. The CDR3 coding sequence is TGTGCCAGCAGCCGACCGTTAGTAGGCTACACCTTC. This sequence encodes CASSRPLVGYTF.

This clone was seen only once. The rearrangement uses TRBV2 and TRBJ1-6, with 9 positions matching TRBD1. Germline V gives CDR1 SNHLY, CDR2 FYNNEI. The CDR3 is 14 residues long. V was pared by 3 bases and J by 10 bases, with 4 bases of the junction left unmatched. The CDR3 sequence: CASSDPGQGSPLHF. In nucleotides, the CDR3 is TGTGCCAGCAGTGATCCGGGACAGGGCTCACCCCTCCACTTT.

This clone came up a few times. The V and J genes are TRBV7-2 and TRBJ2-2, with D perhaps TRBD2 (5 bases). Germline-derived CDR1 and CDR2 are SGHTA and FQGNSA. The V and J ends lost 5 bases and 6 bases respectively, with 16 bases between them. CDR3 length: 15 residues. CDR3 nucleotides: TGTGCCAGCAGCCCTACTAGGTCCGAGGCCGGGGAGCTGTTTTTT. This gives the protein CASSPTRSEAGELFF.

J is TRBJ2-7 and V is TRBV14, with D uncertain. Germline CDR1 and CDR2: SGHDN and FVKESK. V lost 8 bases, J lost 10 bases, and 15 bases lay in between. CDR3 length equals 11 residues. The CDR3 region is CASSQGLHQYF. The CDR3 coding sequence is TGTGCCAGCTCCCAAGGTCTGCACCAGTACTTC.